This entry lists 18 T cell receptor beta chains sequenced from one sample in a study of Graves' ophthalmopathy and Graves' hyperthyroidism. The authors amplified TCR beta CDR3 regions, and they did so from RNA transcripts for repertoire sequencing. Investigators did first-round RT-PCR with HTBI primers, then second-round multiplex PCR. TCRdb redid the calling of the multiplex PCR reads with MiXCR, one entry per CDR3 protein. The data hold 450,000 or so distinct CDR3 sequences, with approximately 14% observed a single time. Specimen: blood. The receptors were gathered from a woman in her twenties or thirties with Graves' ophthalmopathy.

This chain joins TRBV5-1 and TRBJ2-7, with a weak D call TRBD1 (6 bases). The CDR3 runs 14 residues. V was clipped by 0 bases and J by 7 bases, with 14 bases between them. Germline V gene sequence: CDR1 SGHRS, CDR2 YFSETQ. The CDR3 DNA is TGCGCCAGCAGCTTGGCTCGGGACAACGTGGAGCAGTACTTC. Translation gives CASSLARDNVEQYF.

The sample holds many counts of this clonotype. The V gene is TRBV7-6, the J gene TRBJ2-5, with TRBD1 as a possible D gene (6 bases). The CDR3 totals 14 residues. The V end was cut by 4 bases, the J end by 4 bases, with 13 bases between. Germline CDR1 is SGHVS and CDR2 is FNYEAQ. The CDR3 DNA reads TGTGCCAGCAGCTCAACAGGGTACGGAGAGACCCAGTACTTC. It yields the protein CASSSTGYGETQYF.

This clonotype was recorded at least ten times. V gene TRBV28 combines with J gene TRBJ1-5, with 7 bases fitting TRBD1. The CDR3 runs 15 residues. Germline V gene data show CDR1 as MDHEN and CDR2 as SYDVKM. The V gene end was trimmed by 6 bases and the J gene end by 5 bases; junction bases not matched to a gene: 10. The CDR3, as DNA: TGTGCCAGCAGGATGACAGGGATGGGGGATCAGCCCCAGCATTTT. Amino acids: CASRMTGMGDQPQHF.

V and J are TRBV2 and TRBJ2-7; D not certain. The V end was cut by 1 base, the J end by 1 base, with 11 bases between. Germline V gene lookup returns CDR1 SNHLY and CDR2 FYNNEI. There are 15 residues in the CDR3. CDR3 residues: CASSEGSGSSYEQYF. In DNA form, the CDR3 reads TGTGCCAGCAGTGAAGGTTCAGGCAGTTCCTACGAGCAGTACTTC.

At least ten counts were recorded for this clonotype. The CDR3 DNA sequence: TGTGCCAGCAGTGGGGACAGTATGAACACTGAAGCTTTCTTT. It translates to CASSGDSMNTEAFF. The genes are TRBV25-1 and TRBJ1-1; TRBD1 matches 7 bases. The CDR3 sequence is 14 residues long. The germline V gene encodes CDR1 MGHDK and CDR2 SYGVNS. V lost 4 bases and J lost 0; bases outside the gene matches: 2.

This clonotype came up many times. The rearrangement joins TRBV30 to TRBJ2-7, with D unclear. Looked up from germline, CDR1 is GTSNPN and CDR2 is SVGIG (reference sequence). V lost 3 bases and J 3 bases, leaving 9 bases between the germline ends. This CDR3 is 12 amino acids long. CDR3 nucleotide sequence: TGTGCCTGGAGCGACGCCATCTACGAGCAGTACTTC. It translates to CAWSDAIYEQYF.

This clonotype was seen a handful of times. The V call is TRBV5-1, the J call TRBJ2-2; D unclear. V shed 1 base and J shed 7 bases, with 8 bases lying between them. The germline V gene encodes CDR1 SGHRS and CDR2 YFSETQ. The CDR3 is made up of 13 amino acids. The CDR3 nucleotides are TGCGCCAGCAGCTTGATAGCCGGCGGGGAGCTGTTTTTT. It translates to CASSLIAGGELFF.

This clonotype was seen repeatedly, ten times or more. The chain carries TRBV20-1 and TRBJ1-5, with D perhaps matching TRBD1 (5 bases). Trimming left V 3 bases short and J 2 bases short, with 11 bases between. The germline V gene encodes CDR1 DFQATT and CDR2 SNEGSKA (reference sequence). This CDR3 has 14 residues. The CDR3 here is CSASGGQGNQPQHF. In DNA form, the CDR3 reads TGCAGTGCTAGCGGGGGTCAGGGCAATCAGCCCCAGCATTTT.

In DNA form, the CDR3 reads TGTGCCAGCAGTTTATGGACCCCGACAGGGAGACTTTTTAAAACTCCCTACGAGCAGTACTTC. This codes for CASSLWTPTGRLFKTPYEQYF. The chain carries TRBV27 and TRBJ2-7, with 7 bases identical to TRBD1. CDR3 length: 21 amino acids. Losses at the gene ends were 1 base for V and 2 bases for J; bases not matched to a gene: 23. From germline, CDR1 is MNHEY and CDR2 SMNVEV (reference sequence).

The table lists this clonotype with many counts. The rearrangement uses TRBV6-1 and TRBJ1-2; D unresolved. V lost 2 bases and J lost 7, with 14 bases in between. This CDR3 is built from 14 residues. Germline V gene data show CDR1 as MNHNS and CDR2 as SASEGT. DNA of the CDR3: TGTGCCAGCAGTGAATTGTGGGGAGTTGGTGGCTACACCTTC. It is translated as CASSELWGVGGYTF.

This rearrangement joins TRBV2 to TRBJ2-4; D remains ambiguous. V gave up 1 base and J gave up 10 bases, with 5 bases separating them. The germline CDR1 and CDR2 sequences are SNHLY and FYNNEI. This CDR3 region has 11 residues. CDR3 coding DNA: TGTGCCAGCAGTGAAGGGAGTATTCAGTACTTC. Its protein is CASSEGSIQYF.

At least ten counts were recorded for this clonotype. The chain combines TRBV7-6 with TRBJ1-6; D call uncertain. Trimming shortened V by 1 base and J by 10 bases, and 11 bases separated the two germline ends. Germline CDR1 and CDR2: SGHVS and FNYEAQ. The CDR3 has 14 amino acids. CDR3 DNA sequence: TGTGCCAGCAGCTTAGGGCCAGTAAAGTCACCCCTCCACTTT. It is translated as CASSLGPVKSPLHF.

This clonotype was detected many times. This chain connects TRBV19 to TRBJ1-1; D uncertain. The CDR3 sequence is 14 residues long. V shed 3 bases and J shed 7 bases, with 15 bases lying between them. The germline CDR1 and CDR2 sequences are LNHDA and SQIVND (reference sequence). CDR3 bases: TGTGCCAGTAGTATGGATTGGGGAAGCGGTGAAGCTTTCTTT. It codes for CASSMDWGSGEAFF.

This clonotype was counted ten times or more. J is TRBJ1-2 and V is TRBV29-1; no definite D call. Germline V gene sequence: CDR1 SQVTM, CDR2 ANQGSEA. CDR3 length equals 11 residues. Trimming stripped 7 bases from V and 3 bases from J, with 9 bases between. The CDR3 protein is CSGTDHYGYTF. CDR3 in DNA: TGCAGCGGGACTGATCACTATGGCTACACCTTC.

This clonotype occurred many times. The gene calls are TRBV6-5 and TRBJ1-1; no definite D call. Germline CDR1 MNHEY, CDR2 SVGAGI. The CDR3 runs to 15 residues. The germline V and J ends were trimmed by 0 bases and 0 bases, with 8 bases remaining between them. This CDR3 is CASSYSEVMNTEAFF. CDR3 nucleotides: TGTGCCAGCAGTTACTCGGAGGTCATGAACACTGAAGCTTTCTTT.

This clonotype was counted only a few times. The chain has TRBV12-5 and TRBJ2-3; TRBD1 matches 7 bases. The CDR3 extends over 12 amino acids. In germline, CDR1 is LGHNT, CDR2 FRNRAP. This chain's CDR3 is CPTGESTDTQYF. CDR3 bases: TGTCCTACAGGGGAGAGCACAGATACGCAGTATTTT.

There are many counts of this clonotype. J is TRBJ2-7 and V is TRBV6-1, with a tentative D call TRBD1 (6 bases). V was trimmed by 6 bases and J by 1 base, leaving 19 bases between them. The CDR3 length is 16 residues. CDR1 and CDR2 (germline): MNHNS, SASEGT. In nucleotides, the CDR3 is TGTGCCAGCAGAAAACTGCTACAGGGAGCTTCCTACGAGCAGTACTTC. Translating gives CASRKLLQGASYEQYF.

On this clonotype itself: This sequence may be a read error, since a much larger clone differs from it by one base. The gene calls are TRBV5-1 and TRBJ1-1, with TRBD1 identical over 10 bases. Trimming removed 3 bases from V and 4 bases from J; junction bases left unmatched: 3. This CDR3 has 14 residues. Germline assignment: CDR1 SGHRS and CDR2 YFSETQ. The CDR3 DNA sequence: TGCGCCAGCAGCTGGACAGGGGGGAGCACTGAAGCTTTCTTT. Protein: CASSWTGGSTEAFF.